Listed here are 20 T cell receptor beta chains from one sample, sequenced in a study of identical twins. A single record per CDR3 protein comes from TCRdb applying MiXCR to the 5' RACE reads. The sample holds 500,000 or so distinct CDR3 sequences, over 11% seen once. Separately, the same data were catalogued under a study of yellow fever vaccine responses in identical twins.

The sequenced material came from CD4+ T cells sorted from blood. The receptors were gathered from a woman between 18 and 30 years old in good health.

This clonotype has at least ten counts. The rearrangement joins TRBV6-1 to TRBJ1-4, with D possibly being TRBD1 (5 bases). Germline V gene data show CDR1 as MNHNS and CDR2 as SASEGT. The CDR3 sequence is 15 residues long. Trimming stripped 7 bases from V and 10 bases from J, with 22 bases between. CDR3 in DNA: TGTGCCAGCACCCCAGGGTTATCCGGGGCTGGAAAACTGTTTTTT. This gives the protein CASTPGLSGAGKLFF.

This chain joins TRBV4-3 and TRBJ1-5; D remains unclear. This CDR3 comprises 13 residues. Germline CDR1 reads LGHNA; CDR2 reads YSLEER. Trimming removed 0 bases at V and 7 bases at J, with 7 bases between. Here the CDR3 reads CASSQDRRQPQHF. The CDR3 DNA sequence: TGCGCCAGCAGCCAAGACCGACGACAGCCCCAGCATTTT.

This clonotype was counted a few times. The CDR3 coding sequence is TGTGCCAGCAGTGAAATAAAGTATGGAGCCAAAAACATTCAGTACTTC. It yields the protein CASSEIKYGAKNIQYF. The V call is TRBV2, the J call TRBJ2-4; D ambiguous. The V and J ends lost 2 bases and 0 bases respectively, with 11 bases between them. CDR1 and CDR2 from the germline V gene are SNHLY and FYNNEI. CDR3 length equals 16 residues.

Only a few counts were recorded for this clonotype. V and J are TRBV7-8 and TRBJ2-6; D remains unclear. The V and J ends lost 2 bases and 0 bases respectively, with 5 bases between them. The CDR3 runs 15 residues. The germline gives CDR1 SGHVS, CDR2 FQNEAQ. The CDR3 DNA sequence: TGTGCCAGCAGCTTACAGGACTCTGGGGCCAACGTCCTGACTTTC. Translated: CASSLQDSGANVLTF.

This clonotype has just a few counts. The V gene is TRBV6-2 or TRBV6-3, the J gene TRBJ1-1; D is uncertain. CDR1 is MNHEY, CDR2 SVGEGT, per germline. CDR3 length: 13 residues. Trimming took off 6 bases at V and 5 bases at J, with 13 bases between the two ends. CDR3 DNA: TGTGCCAGCAGCCGATCGGGGTGGACTGAAGCTTTCTTT. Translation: CASSRSGWTEAFF.

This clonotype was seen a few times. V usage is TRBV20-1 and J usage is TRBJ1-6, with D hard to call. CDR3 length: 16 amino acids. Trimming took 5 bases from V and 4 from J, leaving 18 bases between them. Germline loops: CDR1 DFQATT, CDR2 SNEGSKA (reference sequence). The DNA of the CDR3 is TGCAGTGCTCCGGGTCGCGCAGTGGTGTATAATTCACCCCTCCACTTT. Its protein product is CSAPGRAVVYNSPLHF.

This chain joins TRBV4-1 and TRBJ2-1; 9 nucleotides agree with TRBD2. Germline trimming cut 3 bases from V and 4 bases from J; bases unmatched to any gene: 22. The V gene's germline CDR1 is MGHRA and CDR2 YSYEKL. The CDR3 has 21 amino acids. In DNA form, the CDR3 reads TGCGCCAGCAGCCACGACGCCTTCAGGACTAGCGCCCCGCTCCGGTACAATGAGCAGTTCTTC. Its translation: CASSHDAFRTSAPLRYNEQFF.

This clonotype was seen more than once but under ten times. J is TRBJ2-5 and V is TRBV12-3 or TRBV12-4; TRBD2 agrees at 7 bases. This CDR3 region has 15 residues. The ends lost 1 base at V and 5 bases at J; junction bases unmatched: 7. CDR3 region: CASSLVMVGGETQYF. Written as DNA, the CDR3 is TGTGCCAGCAGTTTAGTTATGGTGGGAGGGGAGACCCAGTACTTC.

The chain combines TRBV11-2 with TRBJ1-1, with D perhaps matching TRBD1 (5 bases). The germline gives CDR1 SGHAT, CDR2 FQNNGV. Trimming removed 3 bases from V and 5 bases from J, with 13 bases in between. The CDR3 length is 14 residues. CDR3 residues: CASSFNPGPTEAFF. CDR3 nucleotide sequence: TGTGCCAGCAGCTTCAACCCGGGACCGACTGAAGCTTTCTTT.

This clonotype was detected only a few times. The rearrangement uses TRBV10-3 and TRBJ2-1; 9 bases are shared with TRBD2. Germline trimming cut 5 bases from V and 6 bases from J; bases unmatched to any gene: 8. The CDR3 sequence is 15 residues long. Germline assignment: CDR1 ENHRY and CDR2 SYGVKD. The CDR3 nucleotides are TGTGCCATCAGTTCCTCGGGACTAGCTTTCAATGAGCAGTTCTTC. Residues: CAISSSGLAFNEQFF.

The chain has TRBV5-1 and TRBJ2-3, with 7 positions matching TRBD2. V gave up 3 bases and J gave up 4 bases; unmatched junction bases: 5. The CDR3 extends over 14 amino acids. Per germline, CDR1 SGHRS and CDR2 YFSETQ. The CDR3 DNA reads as TGCGCCAGCAGCTCGACTAGCTTCTCAGATACGCAGTATTTT. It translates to CASSSTSFSDTQYF.

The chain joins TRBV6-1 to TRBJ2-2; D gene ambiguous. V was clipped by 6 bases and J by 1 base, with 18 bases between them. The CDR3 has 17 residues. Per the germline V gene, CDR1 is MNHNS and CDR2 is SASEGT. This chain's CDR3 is CASSRASGGRNTGELFF. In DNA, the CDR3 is TGTGCCAGCAGCCGAGCGTCAGGCGGCCGGAACACCGGGGAGCTGTTTTTT.

The CDR3 reads CSASAPRGNEQYF. CDR3 DNA sequence: TGCAGTGCTAGTGCCCCGAGGGGTAACGAGCAGTACTTC. This sequence joins TRBV20-1 and TRBJ2-7; D possibly matches TRBD1 or TRBD2 (5 bases each). Trimming took 3 bases from V and 5 from J, leaving 14 bases between them. Germline lookup yields CDR1 DFQATT and CDR2 SNEGSKA (reference sequence). The CDR3 consists of 13 residues.

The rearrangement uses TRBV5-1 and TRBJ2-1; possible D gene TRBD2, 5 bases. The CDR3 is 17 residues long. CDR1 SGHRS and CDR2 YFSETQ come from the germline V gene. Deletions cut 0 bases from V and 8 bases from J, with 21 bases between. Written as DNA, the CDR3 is TGCGCCAGCAGCTTGGTGGCCCTGGGGAGCGGCCGGGATGAGCAGTTCTTC. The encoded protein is CASSLVALGSGRDEQFF.

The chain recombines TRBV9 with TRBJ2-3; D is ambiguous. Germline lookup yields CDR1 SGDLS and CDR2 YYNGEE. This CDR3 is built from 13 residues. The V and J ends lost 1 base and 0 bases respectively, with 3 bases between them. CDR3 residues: CASSVRSTDTQYF. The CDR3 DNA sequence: TGTGCCAGCAGCGTACGGAGCACAGATACGCAGTATTTT.

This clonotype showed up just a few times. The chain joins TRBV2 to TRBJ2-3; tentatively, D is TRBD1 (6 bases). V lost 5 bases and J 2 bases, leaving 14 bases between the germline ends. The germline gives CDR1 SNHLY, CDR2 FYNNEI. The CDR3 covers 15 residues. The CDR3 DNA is TGTGCCAGCAGTCCACAGGGAGTTTCCACAGATACGCAGTATTTT. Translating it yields CASSPQGVSTDTQYF.

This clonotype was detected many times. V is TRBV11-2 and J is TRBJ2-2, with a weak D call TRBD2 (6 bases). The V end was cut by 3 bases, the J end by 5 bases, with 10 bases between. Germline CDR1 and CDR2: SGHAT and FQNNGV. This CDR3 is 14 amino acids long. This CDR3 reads CASSFGLLTGELFF. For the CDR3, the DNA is TGTGCCAGCAGCTTTGGACTACTGACCGGGGAGCTGTTTTTT. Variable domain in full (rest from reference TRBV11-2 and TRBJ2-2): EAGVAQSPRYKIIEKRQSVAFWCNPISGHATLYWYQQILGQGPKLLIQFQNNGVVDDSQLPKDRFSAERLKGVDSTLKIQPAKLEDSAVYLCASSFGLLTGELFFGEGSRLTVL.

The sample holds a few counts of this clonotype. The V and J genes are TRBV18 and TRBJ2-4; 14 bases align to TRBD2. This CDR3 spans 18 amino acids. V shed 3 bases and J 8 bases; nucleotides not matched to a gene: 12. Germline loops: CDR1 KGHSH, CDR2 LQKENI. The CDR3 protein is CASSPVIGTSGSRDIQYF. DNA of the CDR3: TGTGCCAGCTCACCCGTTATCGGGACTAGCGGGAGTAGGGACATTCAGTACTTC.

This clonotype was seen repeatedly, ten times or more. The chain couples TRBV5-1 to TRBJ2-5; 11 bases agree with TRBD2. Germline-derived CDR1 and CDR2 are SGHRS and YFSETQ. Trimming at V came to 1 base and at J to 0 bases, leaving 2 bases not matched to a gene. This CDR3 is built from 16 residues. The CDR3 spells CASSLTSGGHQETQYF. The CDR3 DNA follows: TGCGCCAGCAGCTTGACTAGCGGGGGTCACCAAGAGACCCAGTACTTC.

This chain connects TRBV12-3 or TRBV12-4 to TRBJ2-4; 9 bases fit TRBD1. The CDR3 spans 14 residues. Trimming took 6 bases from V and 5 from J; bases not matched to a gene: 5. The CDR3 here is CASRSGTGQNIQYF. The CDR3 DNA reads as TGTGCCAGCAGATCCGGGACAGGGCAAAACATTCAGTACTTC.